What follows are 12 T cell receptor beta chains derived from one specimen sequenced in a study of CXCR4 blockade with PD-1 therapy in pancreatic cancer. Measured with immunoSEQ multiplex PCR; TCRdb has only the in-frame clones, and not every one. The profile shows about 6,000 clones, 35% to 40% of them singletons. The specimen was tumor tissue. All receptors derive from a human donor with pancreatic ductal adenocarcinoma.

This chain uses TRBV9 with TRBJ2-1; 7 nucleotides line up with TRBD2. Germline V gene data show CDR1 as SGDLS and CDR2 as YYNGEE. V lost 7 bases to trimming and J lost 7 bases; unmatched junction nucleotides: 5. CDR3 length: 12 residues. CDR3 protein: CASERGVNEQFF. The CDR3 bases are TGTGCCAGCGAGCGGGGAGTGAATGAGCAGTTCTTC.

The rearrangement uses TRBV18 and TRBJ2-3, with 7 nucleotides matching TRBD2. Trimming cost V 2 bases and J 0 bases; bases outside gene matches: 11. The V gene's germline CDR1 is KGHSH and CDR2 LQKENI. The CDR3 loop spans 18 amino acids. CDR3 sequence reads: CASSPSAGAATSTDTQYF. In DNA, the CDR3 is TGTGCCAGCTCACCATCGGCGGGAGCGGCGACTAGCACAGATACGCAGTATTTT.

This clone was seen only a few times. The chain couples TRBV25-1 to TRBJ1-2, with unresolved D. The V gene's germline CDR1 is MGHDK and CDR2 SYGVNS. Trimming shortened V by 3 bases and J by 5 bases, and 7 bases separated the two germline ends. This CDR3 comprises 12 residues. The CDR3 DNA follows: TGTGCCAGCAGTGACGGCCGTTATGGCTACACCTTC. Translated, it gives CASSDGRYGYTF.

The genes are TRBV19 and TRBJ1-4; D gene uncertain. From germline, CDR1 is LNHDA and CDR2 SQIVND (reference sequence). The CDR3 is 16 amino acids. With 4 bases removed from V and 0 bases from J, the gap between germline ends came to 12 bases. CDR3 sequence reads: CASSTPRQATNEKLFF. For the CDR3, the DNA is TGTGCCAGTAGTACCCCCCGACAAGCAACTAATGAAAAACTGTTTTTT.

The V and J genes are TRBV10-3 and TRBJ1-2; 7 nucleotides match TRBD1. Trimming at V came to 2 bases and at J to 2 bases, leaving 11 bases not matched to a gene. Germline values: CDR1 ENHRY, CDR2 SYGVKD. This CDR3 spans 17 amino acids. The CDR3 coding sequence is TGTGCCATCAGTGAGGGGGGTATGACAGGGATAAACTATGGCTACACCTTC. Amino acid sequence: CAISEGGMTGINYGYTF.

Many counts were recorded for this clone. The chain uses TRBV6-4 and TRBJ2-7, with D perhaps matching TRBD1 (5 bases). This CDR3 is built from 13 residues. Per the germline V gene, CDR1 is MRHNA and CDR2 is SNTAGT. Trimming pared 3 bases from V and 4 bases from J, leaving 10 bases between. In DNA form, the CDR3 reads TGTGCCAGCAGTGAAATAGGGGTTTACGAGCAGTACTTC. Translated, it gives CASSEIGVYEQYF.

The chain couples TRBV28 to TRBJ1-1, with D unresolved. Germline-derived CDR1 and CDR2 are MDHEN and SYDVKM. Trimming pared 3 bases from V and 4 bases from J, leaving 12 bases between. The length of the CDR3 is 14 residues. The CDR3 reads CASSFYVGGTEAFF. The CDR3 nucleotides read TGTGCCAGCAGTTTTTATGTGGGCGGCACTGAAGCTTTCTTT. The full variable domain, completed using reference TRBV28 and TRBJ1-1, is DVKVTQSSRYLVKRTGEKVFLECVQDMDHENMFWYRQDPGLGLRLIYFSYDVKMKEKGDIPEGYSVSREKKERFSLILESASTNQTSMYLCASSFYVGGTEAFFGQGTRLTVV.

CDR3 in DNA: TGTGCCACCAGCAGAGATTTTCTAGCGGGAGGAGGCGAGCAGTACTTC. This sequence encodes CATSRDFLAGGGEQYF. V and J are TRBV15 and TRBJ2-7; 11 nucleotides line up with TRBD2. The V gene's germline CDR1 is LNHNV and CDR2 YYDKDF (reference sequence). V dropped 0 bases and J dropped 6; count of bases not matched to a gene: 7. This CDR3 has 16 residues.

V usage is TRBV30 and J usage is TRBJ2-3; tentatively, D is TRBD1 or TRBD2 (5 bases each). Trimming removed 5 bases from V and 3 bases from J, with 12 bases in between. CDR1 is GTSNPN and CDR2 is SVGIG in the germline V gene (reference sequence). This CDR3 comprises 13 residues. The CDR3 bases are TGTGCCTGGGCCGAGGGGTCAACAGATACGCAGTATTTT. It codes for CAWAEGSTDTQYF.

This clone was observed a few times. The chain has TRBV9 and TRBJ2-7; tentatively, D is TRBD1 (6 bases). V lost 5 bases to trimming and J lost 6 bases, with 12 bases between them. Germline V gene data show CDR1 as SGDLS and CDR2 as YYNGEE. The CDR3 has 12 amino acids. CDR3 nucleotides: TGTGCCAGCAGTTTAGTAGGGGGCGAGCAGTACTTC. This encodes CASSLVGGEQYF.

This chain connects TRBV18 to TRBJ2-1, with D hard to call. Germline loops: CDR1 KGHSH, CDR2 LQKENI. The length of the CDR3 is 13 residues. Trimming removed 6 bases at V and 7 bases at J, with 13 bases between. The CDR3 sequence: CASSPATLNEQFF. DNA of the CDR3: TGTGCCAGCTCCCCCGCGACCCTAAATGAGCAGTTCTTC.

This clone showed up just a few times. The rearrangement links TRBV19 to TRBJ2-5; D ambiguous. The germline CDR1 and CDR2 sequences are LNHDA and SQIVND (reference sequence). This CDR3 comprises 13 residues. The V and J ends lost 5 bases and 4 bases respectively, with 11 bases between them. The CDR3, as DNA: TGTGCCAGTAGTGGTCAGGCACGAGAGACCCAGTACTTC. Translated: CASSGQARETQYF.